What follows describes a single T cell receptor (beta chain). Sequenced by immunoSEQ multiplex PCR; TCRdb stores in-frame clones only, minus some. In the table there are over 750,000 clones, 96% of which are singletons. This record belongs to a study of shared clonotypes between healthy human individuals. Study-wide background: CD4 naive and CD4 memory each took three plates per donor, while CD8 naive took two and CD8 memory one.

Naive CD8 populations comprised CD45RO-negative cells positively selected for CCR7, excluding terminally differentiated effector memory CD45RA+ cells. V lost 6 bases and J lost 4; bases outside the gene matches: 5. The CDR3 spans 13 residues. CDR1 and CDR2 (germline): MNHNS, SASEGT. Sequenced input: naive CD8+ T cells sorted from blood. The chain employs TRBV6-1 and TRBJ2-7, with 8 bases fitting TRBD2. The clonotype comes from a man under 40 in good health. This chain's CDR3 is CASRPGGWYEQYF. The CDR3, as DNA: TGTGCCAGCAGGCCGGGGGGGTGGTACGAGCAGTACTTC.